Each of the 20 T cell receptor beta chains below was sequenced from the same sample in a study of blood T cell repertoires in COVID-19. Using immunoSEQ multiplex PCR, the repertoire was profiled, and TCRdb retains in-frame clones only, with some absent. The sample includes 150,000 to 200,000 clones, under 90% seen only once; the top ten take roughly 15%. Sequencing was carried out using peripheral blood. These receptors were obtained from a woman between 65 and 79 years old with COVID-19, enrolled during active disease.

The chain employs TRBV5-4 and TRBJ2-7, with a tentative D call TRBD1 (6 bases). V was pared by 1 base and J by 4 bases, with 12 bases between. The CDR3 loop spans 14 amino acids. Germline V gene lookup returns CDR1 SGHNT and CDR2 YYREEE (reference sequence). For the CDR3, the DNA is TGTGCCAGCAGCTTGAGGGGGAATGAGTACGAGCAGTACTTC. Translation: CASSLRGNEYEQYF.

The genes are TRBV28 and TRBJ1-3; D unresolved. Germline lookup yields CDR1 MDHEN and CDR2 SYDVKM. The length of the CDR3 is 12 residues. Trimming stripped 5 bases from V and 5 bases from J, with 7 bases between. The CDR3 spells CASSQARNTIYF. CDR3 DNA: TGTGCCAGCAGTCAGGCCCGAAACACCATATATTTT.

V and J are TRBV10-3 and TRBJ1-2; D is uncertain. Deletions cut 0 bases from V and 5 bases from J, with 7 bases between. Germline V lookup: CDR1 ENHRY, CDR2 SYGVKD. The CDR3 length is 13 residues. The CDR3 DNA reads as TGTGCCATCAGTGAGTCGACGGGTTATGGCTACACCTTC. This codes for CAISESTGYGYTF.

The chain has TRBV28 and TRBJ2-2; D is possibly TRBD1 (6 bases). V was clipped by 3 bases and J by 4 bases, with 12 bases between them. The CDR3 runs 15 residues. Looked up from germline, CDR1 is MDHEN and CDR2 is SYDVKM. The CDR3: CASSLDSASTGELFF. CDR3 nucleotides: TGTGCCAGCAGTTTGGACAGCGCGTCCACCGGGGAGCTGTTTTTT. The full variable domain, in which reference TRBV28 and TRBJ2-2 provide the parts outside the CDR3, is DVKVTQSSRYLVKRTGEKVFLECVQDMDHENMFWYRQDPGLGLRLIYFSYDVKMKEKGDIPEGYSVSREKKERFSLILESASTNQTSMYLCASSLDSASTGELFFGEGSRLTVL.

The V and J genes are TRBV19 and TRBJ2-1; the D gene is possibly TRBD2 (5 bases). The CDR3 runs 14 residues. The V and J ends lost 5 bases and 0 bases respectively, with 8 bases between them. From germline, CDR1 is LNHDA and CDR2 SQIVND (reference sequence). The CDR3 protein is CASSGLSSYNEQFF. In DNA, the CDR3 is TGTGCCAGTAGTGGACTTAGCTCCTACAATGAGCAGTTCTTC.

The chain has TRBV15 and TRBJ2-4; the D gene is possibly TRBD2 (5 bases). This CDR3 contains 18 residues. Germline V gives CDR1 LNHNV, CDR2 YYDKDF (reference sequence). V was shortened by 5 bases and J by 2 bases, with 22 bases between the two germline ends. CDR3 coding DNA: TGTGCCACCAGCGGATTGGGGAGCGTCGACTCATCCAAAAACATTCAGTACTTC. It is translated as CATSGLGSVDSSKNIQYF.

Only one count was recorded for this clone. V usage is TRBV4-1 and J usage is TRBJ2-1; 11 nucleotides match TRBD2. Germline V lookup: CDR1 MGHRA, CDR2 YSYEKL. CDR3 length: 15 residues. The V and J ends lost 1 base and 8 bases, in that order; junction bases with no gene match: 4. The CDR3: CASSQGLAGGDEQFF. The CDR3 DNA reads TGCGCCAGCAGCCAAGGCCTAGCGGGGGGAGATGAGCAGTTCTTC.

The chain recombines TRBV19 with TRBJ1-2; TRBD1 matches 8 bases. CDR1 is LNHDA and CDR2 is SQIVND in the germline V gene (reference sequence). The V segment lost 5 bases and the J segment 0 bases; nucleotides outside the gene matches: 2. The CDR3 consists of 14 residues. The CDR3 loop is CASSLTGANYGYTF. The CDR3 DNA follows: TGTGCCAGTAGTTTGACAGGGGCTAACTATGGCTACACCTTC.

The rearrangement links TRBV6-4 to TRBJ1-2, with 10 bases aligning to TRBD1. V gave up 7 bases and J gave up 0 bases; unmatched junction bases: 8. The length of the CDR3 is 16 residues. CDR1 is MRHNA and CDR2 is SNTAGT in the germline V gene. CDR3 sequence reads: CASKPGTGAANYGYTF. Written as DNA, the CDR3 is TGTGCCAGCAAACCCGGGACAGGGGCCGCTAACTATGGCTACACCTTC.

This chain joins TRBV6-1 and TRBJ2-1; TRBD2 matches at 9 bases. V shed 1 base and J 6 bases; nucleotides not matched to a gene: 16. Germline CDR1 is MNHNS and CDR2 is SASEGT. CDR3 size: 19 residues. The CDR3 sequence is CASSEGLGLAGHWGNEQFF. CDR3 nucleotide sequence: TGTGCCAGCAGTGAAGGGCTCGGGCTAGCGGGACACTGGGGCAATGAGCAGTTCTTC.

The chain combines TRBV7-2 with TRBJ1-4; 8 bases line up with TRBD1. The CDR3 is 14 residues long. Germline-derived CDR1 and CDR2 are SGHTA and FQGNSA. V lost 5 bases and J lost 10; bases outside the gene matches: 9. The CDR3 loop is CASSPDRATRKLFF. As DNA, the CDR3 is TGTGCCAGCAGCCCGGACAGGGCGACCCGAAAACTGTTTTTT.

The chain employs TRBV18 and TRBJ2-1; TRBD2 matches at 13 bases. The CDR3 extends over 17 amino acids. Germline assignment: CDR1 KGHSH and CDR2 LQKENI. The ends lost 1 base at V and 4 bases at J; junction bases unmatched: 4. The CDR3: CASSPRGLAGEYNEQFF. The DNA of the CDR3 is TGTGCCAGCTCACCACGAGGACTAGCGGGGGAATACAATGAGCAGTTCTTC.

The CDR3 DNA reads as TGTGCCAGCAGCCCGCCCCGACAGGGAGGCACTGAAGCTTTCTTT. Translating gives CASSPPRQGGTEAFF. The chain employs TRBV5-6 and TRBJ1-1; 7 bases fit TRBD1. The germline gives CDR1 SGHDT, CDR2 YYEEEE. V was clipped by 4 bases and J by 4 bases; unmatched bases: 10. The CDR3 extends over 15 amino acids.

A few counts support this clone. This sequence joins TRBV19 and TRBJ2-7, with TRBD2 as a possible D gene (6 bases). The CDR3 covers 15 residues. V was shortened by 3 bases and J by 0 bases, with 12 bases between the two germline ends. The germline gives CDR1 LNHDA, CDR2 SQIVND (reference sequence). The CDR3 loop reads CASSIGRGSSYEQYF. Written as DNA, the CDR3 is TGTGCCAGTAGTATCGGGCGGGGTAGCTCCTACGAGCAGTACTTC.

The gene calls are TRBV28 and TRBJ1-2; no firm D call. The V end lost 10 bases, the J end lost 9 bases, and 21 bases lay between the germline ends. Germline V CDR1 and CDR2: MDHEN, SYDVKM. This CDR3 has 13 amino acids. The CDR3 sequence: CATITWAEQSYTF. CDR3 nucleotide sequence: TGTGCCACCATCACCTGGGCAGAGCAAAGCTACACCTTC.

The chain carries TRBV18 and TRBJ2-7; no clear D. This CDR3 comprises 12 residues. V lost 6 bases and J lost 5, with 11 bases in between. Germline CDR1 reads KGHSH; CDR2 reads LQKENI. CDR3 in DNA: TGTGCCAGCTCTCAGGCCTGGGACGAGCAGTACTTC. Amino acids: CASSQAWDEQYF.

The chain has TRBV6-6 and TRBJ2-1, with 8 bases identical to TRBD1. Germline V CDR1 and CDR2: MNHNY, SVGAGI (reference sequence). The CDR3 runs to 15 residues. With 6 bases clipped from V and 2 bases from J, the junction kept 6 bases outside the gene matches. The CDR3 is CASREGQGPYNEQFF. The CDR3 bases are TGTGCCAGCAGGGAAGGACAGGGTCCCTACAATGAGCAGTTCTTC.

This chain connects TRBV7-2 to TRBJ2-3, with TRBD2 identical over 10 bases. CDR1 is SGHTA and CDR2 is FQGNSA in the germline V gene. The CDR3 sequence is 15 residues long. The V segment lost 5 bases and the J segment 2 bases; nucleotides outside the gene matches: 4. The CDR3 spells CASSPGTSVTDTQYF. Written as DNA, the CDR3 is TGTGCCAGCAGCCCCGGGACTAGCGTCACAGATACGCAGTATTTT.

The J gene is TRBJ2-7, the V gene TRBV11-3; TRBD1 aligns across 12 bases. Per the germline V gene, CDR1 is SGHNT and CDR2 is YENEEA. The V segment lost 4 bases and the J segment 5 bases; nucleotides outside the gene matches: 3. This CDR3 has 14 amino acids. CDR3 nucleotides: TGTGCCAGCAGCTCCCGGGACAGGGGGCACGAGCAGTACTTC. The encoded protein is CASSSRDRGHEQYF.

V is TRBV27 and J is TRBJ2-7, with TRBD2 identical over 10 bases. Germline CDR1 and CDR2: MNHEY and SMNVEV (reference sequence). The CDR3 length is 19 residues. The ends lost 1 base at V and 0 bases at J; junction bases unmatched: 12. The CDR3 loop is CASSLYSGRPLPSSYEQYF. For the CDR3, the DNA is TGTGCCAGCAGTTTATATAGCGGGAGGCCGCTACCAAGCTCCTACGAGCAGTACTTC.